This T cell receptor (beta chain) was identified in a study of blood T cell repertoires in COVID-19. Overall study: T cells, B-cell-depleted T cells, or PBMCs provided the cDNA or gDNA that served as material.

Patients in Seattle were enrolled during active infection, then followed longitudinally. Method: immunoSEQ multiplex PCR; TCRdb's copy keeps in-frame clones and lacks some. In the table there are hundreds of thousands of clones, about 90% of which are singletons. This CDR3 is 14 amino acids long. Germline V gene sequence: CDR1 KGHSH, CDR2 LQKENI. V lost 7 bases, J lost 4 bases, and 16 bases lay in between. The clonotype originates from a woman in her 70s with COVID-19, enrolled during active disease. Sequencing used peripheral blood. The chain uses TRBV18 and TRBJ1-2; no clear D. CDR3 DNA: TGTGCCAGCTGGGAGGGTCTCTCGTTCTATGGCTACACCTTC. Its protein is CASWEGLSFYGYTF.